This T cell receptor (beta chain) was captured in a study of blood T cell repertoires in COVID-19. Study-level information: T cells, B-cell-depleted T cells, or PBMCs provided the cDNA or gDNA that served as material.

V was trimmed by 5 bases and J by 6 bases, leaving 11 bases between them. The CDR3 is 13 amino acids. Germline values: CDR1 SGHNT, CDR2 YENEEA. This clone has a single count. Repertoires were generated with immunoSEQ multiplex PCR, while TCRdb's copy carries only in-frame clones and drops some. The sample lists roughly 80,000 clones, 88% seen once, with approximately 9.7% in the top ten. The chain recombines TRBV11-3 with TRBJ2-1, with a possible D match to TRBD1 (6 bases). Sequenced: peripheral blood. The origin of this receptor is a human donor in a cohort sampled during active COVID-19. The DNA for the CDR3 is TGTGCCAGCAGCCGGGACATGGCCAATGAGCAGTTCTTC. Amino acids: CASSRDMANEQFF.